This entry features one T cell receptor beta chain sequence. The data were taken from a study of CD8+CD57+ T cells in acquired aplastic anemia. Patients who underwent sequencing had shown CD8+CD57+ cell expansion by flow cytometry. Profiles of TCR beta VDJ and CDR3 were generated from a genomic DNA template. MiXCR was run by TCRdb on the reads, yielding one entry per CDR3 protein. The sample lists under 200,000 distinct CDR3 sequences, less than 60% occurring once. Germline V gene lookup returns CDR1 MGHDK and CDR2 SYGVNS. Between the trimmed V and J ends, which lost 6 bases and 4 bases, there was a span of 11 bases. CDR3 size: 13 residues.

This TCR was sampled from a human donor with aplastic anemia. The chain has TRBV25-1 and TRBJ2-3, with D maybe TRBD1 (5 bases). The sample was sorted CD4+, CD8+, or CD8+CD57+ T cells (not recorded which) from PBMCs. The CDR3 DNA sequence: TGTGCCAGCAGCATACAGGACGCAGATACGCAGTATTTT. It encodes CASSIQDADTQYF.